The source of this T cell receptor (beta chain) is a study of blood T cell repertoires in COVID-19. The authors' processing: It was from reference gene primer amplification that nucleated cell counts were estimated. Using immunoSEQ multiplex PCR, the repertoire was profiled, and TCRdb retains in-frame clones only, with some absent. For V, J and clone size, that table is used; D and trimming come from the DNA. Of 150,000 or so clones listed, approximately 90% were seen once; the top ten hold approximately 1.4%. This TCR came from a woman in her fifties or sixties with acute or convalescent COVID-19. Source material: peripheral blood.

The CDR3 DNA sequence: TGCGCCAGCAGCCCTACGGTTAGCGGGGGCGGGGAGACCCAGTACTTC. Protein product: CASSPTVSGGGETQYF. This chain links TRBV5-1 with TRBJ2-5, with TRBD2 identical over 9 bases. Germline lookup yields CDR1 SGHRS and CDR2 YFSETQ. CDR3 length: 16 amino acids. The V gene end was trimmed by 4 bases and the J gene end by 5 bases; junction bases not matched to a gene: 12.